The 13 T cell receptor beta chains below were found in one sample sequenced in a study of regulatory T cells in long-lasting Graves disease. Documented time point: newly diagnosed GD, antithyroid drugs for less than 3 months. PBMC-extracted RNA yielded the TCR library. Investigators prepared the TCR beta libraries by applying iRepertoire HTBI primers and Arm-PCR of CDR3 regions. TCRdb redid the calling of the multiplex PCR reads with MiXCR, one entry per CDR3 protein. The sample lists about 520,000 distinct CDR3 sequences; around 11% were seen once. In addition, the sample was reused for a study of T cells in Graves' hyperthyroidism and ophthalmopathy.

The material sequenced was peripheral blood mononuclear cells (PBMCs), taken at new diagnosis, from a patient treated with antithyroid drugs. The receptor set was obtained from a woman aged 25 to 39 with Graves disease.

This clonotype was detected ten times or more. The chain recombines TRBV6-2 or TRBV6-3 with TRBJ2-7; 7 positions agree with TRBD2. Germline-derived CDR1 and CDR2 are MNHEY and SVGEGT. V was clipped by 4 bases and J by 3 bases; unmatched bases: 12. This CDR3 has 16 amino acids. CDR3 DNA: TGTGCCAGCAGTTCGCCCCTAGCGGCGCTCAACTACGAGCAGTACTTC. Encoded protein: CASSSPLAALNYEQYF.

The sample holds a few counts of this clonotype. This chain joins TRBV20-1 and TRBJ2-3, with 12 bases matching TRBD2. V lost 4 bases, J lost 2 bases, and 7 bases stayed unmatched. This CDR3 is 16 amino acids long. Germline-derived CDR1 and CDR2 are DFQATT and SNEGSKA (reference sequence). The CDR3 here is CSANPLAGGITDTQYF. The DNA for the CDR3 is TGCAGTGCTAATCCTCTAGCGGGAGGGATCACAGATACGCAGTATTTT.

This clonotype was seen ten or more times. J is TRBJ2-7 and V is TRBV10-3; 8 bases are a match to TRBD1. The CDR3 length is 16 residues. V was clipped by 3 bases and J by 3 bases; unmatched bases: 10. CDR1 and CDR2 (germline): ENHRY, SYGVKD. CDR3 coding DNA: TGTGCCATCAGTGACGGCGGACAGGGCTCGAACTACGAGCAGTACTTC. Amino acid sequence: CAISDGGQGSNYEQYF.

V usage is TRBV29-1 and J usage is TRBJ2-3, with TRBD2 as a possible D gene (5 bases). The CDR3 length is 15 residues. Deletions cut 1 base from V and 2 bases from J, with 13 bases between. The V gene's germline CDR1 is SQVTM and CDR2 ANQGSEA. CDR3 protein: CSVEGPRGSTDTQYF. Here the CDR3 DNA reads TGCAGCGTTGAAGGTCCCAGAGGGTCCACAGATACGCAGTATTTT.

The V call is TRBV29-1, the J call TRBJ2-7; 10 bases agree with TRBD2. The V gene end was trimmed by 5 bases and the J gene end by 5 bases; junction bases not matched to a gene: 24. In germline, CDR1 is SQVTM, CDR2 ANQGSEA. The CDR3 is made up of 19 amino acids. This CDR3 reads CSVLGGVVEREGPGHEQYF. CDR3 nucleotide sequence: TGCAGCGTTCTAGGGGGGGTTGTGGAGCGGGAGGGCCCAGGGCACGAGCAGTACTTC.

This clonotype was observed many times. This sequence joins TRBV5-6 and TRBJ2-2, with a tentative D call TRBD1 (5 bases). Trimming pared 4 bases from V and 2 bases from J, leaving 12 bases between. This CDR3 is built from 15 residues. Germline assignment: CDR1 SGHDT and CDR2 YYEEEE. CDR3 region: CASSGRQLNTGELFF. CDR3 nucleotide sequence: TGTGCCAGCAGCGGCAGACAGCTAAACACCGGGGAGCTGTTTTTT.

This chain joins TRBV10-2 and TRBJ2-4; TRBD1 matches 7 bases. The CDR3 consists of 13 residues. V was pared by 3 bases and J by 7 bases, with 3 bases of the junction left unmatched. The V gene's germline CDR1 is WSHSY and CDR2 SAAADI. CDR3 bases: TGCGCCAGCAGTGAAGGGGGCGGGAACATTCAGTACTTC. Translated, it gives CASSEGGGNIQYF.

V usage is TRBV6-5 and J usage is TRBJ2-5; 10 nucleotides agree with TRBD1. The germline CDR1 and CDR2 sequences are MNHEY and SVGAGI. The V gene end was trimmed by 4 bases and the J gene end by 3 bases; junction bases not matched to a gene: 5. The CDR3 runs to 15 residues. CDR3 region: CASSWGQGMEETQYF. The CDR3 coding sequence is TGTGCCAGCAGTTGGGGACAGGGGATGGAAGAGACCCAGTACTTC.

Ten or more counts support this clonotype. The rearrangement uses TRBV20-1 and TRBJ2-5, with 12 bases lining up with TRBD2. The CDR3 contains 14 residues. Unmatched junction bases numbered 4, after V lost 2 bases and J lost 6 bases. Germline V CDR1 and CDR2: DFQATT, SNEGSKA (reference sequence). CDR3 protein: CSARQTSGRQTQYF. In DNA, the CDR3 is TGCAGTGCTAGACAGACTAGCGGGAGACAGACCCAGTACTTC.

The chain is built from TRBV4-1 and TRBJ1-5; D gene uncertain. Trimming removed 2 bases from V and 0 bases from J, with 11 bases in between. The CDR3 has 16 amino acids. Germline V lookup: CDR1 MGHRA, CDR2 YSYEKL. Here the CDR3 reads CASSQPGRSSNQPQHF. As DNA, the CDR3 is TGCGCCAGCAGCCAACCTGGACGGAGTAGCAATCAGCCCCAGCATTTT.

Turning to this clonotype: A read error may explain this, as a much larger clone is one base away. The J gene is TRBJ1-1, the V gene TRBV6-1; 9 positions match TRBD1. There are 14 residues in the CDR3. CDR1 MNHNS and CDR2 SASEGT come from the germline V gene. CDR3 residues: CAGKTGGMNTGAFF. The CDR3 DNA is TGTGCCGGCAAGACAGGGGGAATGAACACTGGAGCTTTCTTT.

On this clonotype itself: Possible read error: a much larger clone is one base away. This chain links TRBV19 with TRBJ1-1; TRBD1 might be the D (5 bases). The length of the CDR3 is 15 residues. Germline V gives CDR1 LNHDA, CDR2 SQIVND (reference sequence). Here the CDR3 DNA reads TGTGCCAGTAGTATAGTCGCCGGGGCTGGGACTGAAGCTCTCTTT. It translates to CASSIVAGAGTEALF.

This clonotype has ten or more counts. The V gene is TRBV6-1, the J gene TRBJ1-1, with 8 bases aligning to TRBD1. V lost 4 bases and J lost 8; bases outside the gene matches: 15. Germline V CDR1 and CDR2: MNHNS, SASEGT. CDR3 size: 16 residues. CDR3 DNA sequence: TGTGCCAGCAGTGCCCGGACAGGGTGGAGTGGCAGGGAAGCTTTCTTT. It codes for CASSARTGWSGREAFF.